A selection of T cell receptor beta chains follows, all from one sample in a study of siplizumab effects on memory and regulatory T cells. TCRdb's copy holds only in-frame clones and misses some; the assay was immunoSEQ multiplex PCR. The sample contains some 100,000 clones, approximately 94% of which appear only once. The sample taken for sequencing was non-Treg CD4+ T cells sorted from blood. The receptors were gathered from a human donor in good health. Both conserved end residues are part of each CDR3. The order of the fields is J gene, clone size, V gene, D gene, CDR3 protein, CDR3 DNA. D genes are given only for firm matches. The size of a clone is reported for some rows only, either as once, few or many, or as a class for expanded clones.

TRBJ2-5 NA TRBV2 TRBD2 CASSNSGRAEETQYF TGTGCCAGCAGTAACAGCGGGAGGGCCGAAGAGACCCAGTACTTC
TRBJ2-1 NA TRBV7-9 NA CASSSPPSDEQFF TGTGCCAGCAGCTCCCCTCCGTCGGATGAGCAGTTCTTC
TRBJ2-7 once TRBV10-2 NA CASSEYVDEQYF TGCGCCAGCAGTGAGTACGTCGACGAGCAGTACTTC
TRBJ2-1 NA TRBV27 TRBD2 CASSPAGGSYNEQFF TGTGCCAGCAGTCCAGCGGGAGGGTCCTACAATGAGCAGTTCTTC
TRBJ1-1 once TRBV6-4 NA CASSMELGNTEAFF TGTGCCAGCAGTATGGAGCTAGGAAACACTGAAGCTTTCTTT
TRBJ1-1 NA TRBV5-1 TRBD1 CASSTSLGQGLFF TGCGCCAGCAGCACCTCTCTAGGACAGGGGCTTTTCTTT
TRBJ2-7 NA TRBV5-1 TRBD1 CASSFGTGATYEQYF TGCGCCAGCAGCTTTGGGACAGGGGCTACCTACGAGCAGTACTTC
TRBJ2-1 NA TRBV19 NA CASREAGSYNEQFF TGTGCCAGTAGGGAAGCGGGCTCCTACAATGAGCAGTTCTTC
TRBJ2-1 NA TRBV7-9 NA CASSLAGADNEQFF TGTGCCAGCAGCTTAGCGGGGGCGGACAATGAGCAGTTCTTC
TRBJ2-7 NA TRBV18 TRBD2 CASSPPSGRAYEQYF TGTGCCAGCTCACCACCTAGCGGGAGGGCCTACGAGCAGTACTTC
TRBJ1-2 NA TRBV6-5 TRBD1 CASSQTGAGGYTF TGTGCCAGCAGTCAAACAGGGGCGGGAGGCTACACCTTC
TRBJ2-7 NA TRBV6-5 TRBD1 CASSRTGLTYEQYF TGTGCCAGCAGTCGGACAGGGCTGACCTACGAGCAGTACTTC
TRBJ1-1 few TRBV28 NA CASRPQGLATEAFF TGTGCCAGCAGACCCCAGGGCCTGGCCACTGAAGCTTTCTTT
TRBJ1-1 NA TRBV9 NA CASSVGFVNTEAFF TGTGCCAGCAGCGTAGGGTTTGTGAACACTGAAGCTTTCTTT
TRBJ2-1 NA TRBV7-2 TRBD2 CASSLDGTSGHNEQFF TGTGCCAGCAGCTTAGACGGGACTAGCGGCCACAATGAGCAGTTCTTC
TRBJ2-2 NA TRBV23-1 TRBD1 CASSQPLGQGVVSGELFF TGCGCCAGCAGTCAACCGTTGGGACAGGGGGTTGTTAGCGGGGAGCTGTTTTTT
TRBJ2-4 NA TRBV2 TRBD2 CASRGLALTLAKNIQYF TGTGCCAGCAGAGGACTAGCTCTGACGCTAGCCAAAAACATTCAGTACTTC
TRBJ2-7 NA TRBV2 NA CASSEWRSSYEQYF TGTGCCAGCAGTGAATGGCGTAGCAGCTACGAGCAGTACTTC
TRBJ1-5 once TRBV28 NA CASSLTSQVYSNQPQHF TGTGCCAGCAGCCTAACCTCACAGGTTTATAGCAATCAGCCCCAGCATTTT
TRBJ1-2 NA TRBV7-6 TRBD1 CASSLGRDRSHGYTF TGTGCCAGCAGCTTAGGCCGGGACAGGAGCCATGGCTACACCTTC
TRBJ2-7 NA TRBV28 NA CASTSNSVGTYEQYF TGTGCCAGTACCTCGAACAGCGTTGGAACCTACGAGCAGTACTTC
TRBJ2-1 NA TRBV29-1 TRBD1 CSDMDRSFNEQFF TGCAGCGATATGGACAGGTCATTCAATGAGCAGTTCTTC
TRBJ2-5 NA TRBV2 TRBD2 CASSGRSILVTQYF TGTGCCAGCAGCGGGAGGAGTATATTGGTGACCCAGTACTTC
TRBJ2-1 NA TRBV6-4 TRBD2 CASSAGLADNEQFF TGTGCCAGCAGTGCAGGACTAGCGGACAATGAGCAGTTCTTC
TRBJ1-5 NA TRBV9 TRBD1 CASSETGTSQPQHF TGTGCCAGCAGCGAGACAGGGACGAGTCAGCCCCAGCATTTT
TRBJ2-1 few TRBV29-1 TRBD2 CSVVGLAGVSVNEQFF TGCAGCGTTGTAGGACTAGCGGGAGTGAGCGTCAATGAGCAGTTCTTC
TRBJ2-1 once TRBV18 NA CASSPSSGKQKGVNNEQFF TGTGCCAGCTCACCATCTTCGGGGAAACAAAAGGGGGTTAACAATGAGCAGTTCTTC
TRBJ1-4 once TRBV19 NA CASSERQTNEKLFF TGTGCCAGTAGTGAACGACAGACAAATGAAAAACTGTTTTTT
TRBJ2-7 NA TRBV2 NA CASRDTITTLYEQYF TGTGCCAGCAGGGACACGATAACTACACTCTACGAGCAGTACTTC
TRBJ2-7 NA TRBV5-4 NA CASSLDTGNEQYF TGTGCCAGCAGCTTGGACACGGGGAACGAGCAGTACTTC
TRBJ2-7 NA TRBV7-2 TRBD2 CASSSLSGGYYEQYF TGTGCCAGCAGCTCGCTCTCGGGAGGGTACTACGAGCAGTACTTC
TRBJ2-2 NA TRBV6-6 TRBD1 CASSPPQGENTGELFF TGTGCCAGCAGCCCCCCCCAGGGGGAAAACACCGGGGAGCTGTTTTTT
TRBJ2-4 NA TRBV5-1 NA CASSLDATNIQYF TGCGCCAGCAGCTTGGATGCAACAAACATTCAGTACTTC
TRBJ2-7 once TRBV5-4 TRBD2 CASSPGLAGGYEQYF TGTGCCAGCAGCCCCGGACTAGCGGGAGGGTACGAGCAGTACTTC
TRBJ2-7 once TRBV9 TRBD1 CASSRTGLAYEQYF TGTGCCAGCAGTCGGACAGGGTTAGCCTACGAGCAGTACTTC
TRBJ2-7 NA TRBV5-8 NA CASSSNGFSYEQYF TGTGCCAGCAGCTCAAATGGGTTCTCCTACGAGCAGTACTTC
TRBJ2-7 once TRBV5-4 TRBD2 CASSLGLAGLPYEQYF TGTGCCAGCAGCTTGGGACTAGCGGGACTACCCTACGAGCAGTACTTC
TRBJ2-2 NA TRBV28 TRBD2 CASRTSETNTGELFF TGTGCCAGCAGGACTAGCGAGACGAACACCGGGGAGCTGTTTTTT
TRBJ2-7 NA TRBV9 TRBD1 CASAGQGPYEQYF TGTGCCAGCGCCGGACAGGGGCCCTACGAGCAGTACTTC
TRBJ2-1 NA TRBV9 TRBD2 CASSTSSGTYNEQFF TGTGCCAGCAGCACGTCTAGCGGTACCTACAATGAGCAGTTCTTC
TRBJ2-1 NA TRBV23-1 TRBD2 CASSQSSFRLAGTIEQFF TGCGCCAGCAGTCAATCTTCCTTCCGACTAGCGGGAACGATTGAGCAGTTCTTC
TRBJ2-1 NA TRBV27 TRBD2 CASSATSGILTYNEQFF TGTGCCAGCAGTGCAACTAGCGGGATCCTAACCTACAATGAGCAGTTCTTC
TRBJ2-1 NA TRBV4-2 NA CASSPREAGEQFF TGTGCCAGCAGCCCCCGGGAAGCGGGTGAGCAGTTCTTC
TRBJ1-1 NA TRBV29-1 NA CSVDGGVQGMNTEAFF TGCAGCGTTGATGGGGGGGTACAGGGTATGAACACTGAAGCTTTCTTT
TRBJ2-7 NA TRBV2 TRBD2 CASQAGGGYEQYF TGTGCCAGCCAGGCGGGAGGCGGCTACGAGCAGTACTTC
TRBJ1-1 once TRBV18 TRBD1 CASSPPETGGREAFF TGTGCCAGCTCACCACCGGAGACAGGGGGCAGGGAAGCTTTCTTT
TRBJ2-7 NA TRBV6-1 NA CASAVGRQSYEQYF TGTGCCAGTGCCGTGGGACGGCAATCCTACGAGCAGTACTTC